This TCR beta chain was identified in a study of regulatory T cells in long-lasting Graves disease. Findings and limits, study-wide: Samples came from peripheral blood alone, without thyroid tissue. Persistent cases of Graves' showed reduced TCR diversity relative to newly diagnosed patients.

This clonotype was seen repeatedly, ten times or more. Antigen specificity is unknown. TCR beta libraries were built with iRepertoire HTBI primers and Arm-PCR of CDR3 regions. In TCRdb, the multiplex PCR reads were re-called with MiXCR into one record per CDR3 protein. The sample holds around 450,000 distinct CDR3 sequences, roughly 16% seen once. From germline, CDR1 is MDHEN and CDR2 SYDVKM. This CDR3 spans 13 amino acids. With 3 bases removed from V and 5 bases from J, the gap between germline ends came to 8 bases. Sample time point: newly diagnosed GD, antithyroid drugs for less than 3 months. PBMC RNA served as the TCR library source. These records were also assigned to another study, of T cells in Graves' hyperthyroidism and ophthalmopathy. That investigation notes: A patient was excluded if there was uncontrolled infection, other autoimmune disease, pregnancy or lactation.

The rearrangement joins TRBV28 to TRBJ1-5; D is perhaps TRBD1 (5 bases). Sequences were derived from peripheral blood mononuclear cells (PBMCs), sampled at new diagnosis, from a patient treated with antithyroid drugs. The receptor was isolated from a man aged 35 to 55 with Graves disease. DNA for the CDR3: TGTGCCAGCAGTTTCGGGGGGTATCAGCCCCAGCATTTT. Its protein is CASSFGGYQPQHF.